The clone carrying this T cell receptor (beta chain) was found once. The sample is drawn from a study of T cell changes during pregnancy in multiple sclerosis. Germline V lookup: CDR1 GTSNPN, CDR2 SVGIG (reference sequence). This CDR3 region has 14 residues. Between the trimmed V and J ends, which lost 4 bases and 1 base, there was a span of 13 bases. Profiling relied on immunoSEQ multiplex PCR, and the TCRdb table lists in-frame clones only, not all of them. The repertoire consists of approximately 90,000 clones, with 85% to 95% occurring once and the leading ten covering about 2%. The sequences come from peripheral blood, collected after pregnancy. This receptor was taken from a female donor with multiple sclerosis, enrolled in a pregnancy study. This chain joins TRBV30 and TRBJ1-2, with D maybe TRBD1 (5 bases). The CDR3: CAWTAGRNNYGYTF. In DNA form, the CDR3 reads TGTGCCTGGACCGCGGGACGAAATAACTATGGCTACACCTTC.